This is a list of T cell receptor beta chains from one sample in a study of T cells after yellow fever vaccination. TCRdb fed the 5' RACE reads into MiXCR, producing one record per CDR3 protein. The profile shows 300,000 or so distinct CDR3 sequences, around 8.1% of them singletons. This sample comprised PBMCs, obtained 35 to 50 days after the first yellow fever vaccination. These receptors originate from a young man who received the YFV17D yellow fever vaccine. Each CDR3 is given with its conserved first and last residue. The order of the fields is clone size, J gene, D gene, V gene, CDR3 DNA, CDR3 protein. A D gene is named only where the DNA matches it firmly. Size is stated for part of the rows, as once, few or many counts, or as a class when the clone is expanded.

>few|TRBJ1-2|NA|TRBV5-1
TGCGCCAGCAGCTTGGGGGCGAATGGCTACACCTTC
CASSLGANGYTF
>many|TRBJ2-3|TRBD2|TRBV5-1
TGCGCCAGCAGCCTCCAGGGAGCGGGGCCGGTGGATACGCAGTATTTT
CASSLQGAGPVDTQYF
>few|TRBJ1-6|TRBD1|TRBV3-1
TGTGCCAGCAGCCAGGGGACAGTTGATAATTCACCCCTCCACTTT
CASSQGTVDNSPLHF
>NA|TRBJ2-6|NA|TRBV20-1
TGCAGTGCTAGGGACGCTGGGGCCAACGTCCTGACTTTC
CSARDAGANVLTF
>few|TRBJ2-2|NA|TRBV12-3/TRBV12-4
TGTGCCAGCAGACTCAGCGGGACCGGGGAGCTGTTTTTT
CASRLSGTGELFF
>NA|TRBJ2-3|NA|TRBV7-2
TGTGCCAGCAGCGGGGGGAATGATGACACAGATACGCAGTATTTT
CASSGGNDDTDTQYF
>few|TRBJ1-5|TRBD1|TRBV28
TGTGCCAGCAGTCCCCTGGACAGGGGCAGCCAGCCCCAGCATTTT
CASSPLDRGSQPQHF
>few|TRBJ2-7|NA|TRBV12-3/TRBV12-4
TGTGCCAGCAGTTTGGGGGGGGCCCTCTCCTACGAGCAGTACTTC
CASSLGGALSYEQYF
>NA|TRBJ1-1|NA|TRBV2
TGTGCCAGCAGTGAGGATGGGGAGCGGACTGAAGCTTTCTTT
CASSEDGERTEAFF
>few|TRBJ2-5|NA|TRBV18
TGTGCCAGCTCGACGACAAATCCTGAAGAGACCCAGTACTTC
CASSTTNPEETQYF
>many|TRBJ2-3|NA|TRBV7-2
TGTGCCAGCAGTTCAGCCGGGGAGACGCAGTATTTT
CASSSAGETQYF
>NA|TRBJ2-5|NA|TRBV29-1
TGCAGCGTTGGGTCCCAAGAGACCCAGTACTTC
CSVGSQETQYF
>NA|TRBJ2-1|TRBD2|TRBV4-1
TGCGCCAGCAGCCAACCCCTAGCGGGGGGGCACAATGAGCAGTTCTTC
CASSQPLAGGHNEQFF
>few|TRBJ2-1|NA|TRBV6-2/TRBV6-3
TGTGCCAGCAGTTACTGGGGGACGGGGAGAAACAATGAGCAGTTCTTC
CASSYWGTGRNNEQFF
>few|TRBJ2-5|TRBD1|TRBV5-1
TGCGCCAGCAGCTCCGGACAGGTCCAAGAGACCCAGTACTTC
CASSSGQVQETQYF